These 18 T cell receptor beta chains came from one sample sequenced in a study of T cell changes during pregnancy in multiple sclerosis. Data came from immunoSEQ multiplex PCR; TCRdb stores just in-frame clones and leaves some out. This sample has 55,000 to 70,000 clones, with 70% to 90% found just once. Specimen: CD4+ T cells from peripheral blood mononuclear cells, collected in the third trimester of pregnancy. Every receptor here comes from a female donor with multiple sclerosis, enrolled in a pregnancy study.

This clone was seen only a few times. The rearrangement links TRBV2 to TRBJ2-3, with 8 bases that match TRBD2. Losses at the gene ends were 4 bases for V and 3 bases for J; bases not matched to a gene: 6. This CDR3 is 15 amino acids long. Germline loops: CDR1 SNHLY, CDR2 FYNNEI. The chain's CDR3 is CASSGSGVSTDTQYF. In nucleotides, the CDR3 is TGTGCCAGCAGTGGTAGCGGGGTTTCGACAGATACGCAGTATTTT.

J is TRBJ2-5 and V is TRBV4-3, with D unresolved. The length of the CDR3 is 13 residues. Per germline, CDR1 LGHNA and CDR2 YSLEER. The V and J ends lost 4 bases and 5 bases respectively, with 11 bases between them. Written as DNA, the CDR3 is TGCGCCAGCAGCCTCTTGGGCACCGAGACCCAGTACTTC. Residues: CASSLLGTETQYF.

The chain carries TRBV2 and TRBJ2-3; 10 nucleotides agree with TRBD1. The CDR3 is 15 amino acids. In germline, CDR1 is SNHLY, CDR2 FYNNEI. V trimming: 10 bases; J trimming: 0 bases; junction bases outside the gene matches: 7. The CDR3 loop is CATRTGGTSTDTQYF. CDR3 DNA sequence: TGTGCCACCAGGACAGGGGGTACAAGCACAGATACGCAGTATTTT. The full variable domain, completed using reference TRBV2 and TRBJ2-3, is EPEVTQTPSHQVTQMGQEVILRCVPISNHLYFYWYRQILGQKVEFLVSFYNNEISEKSEIFDDQFSVERPDGSNFTLKIRSTKLEDSAMYFCATRTGGTSTDTQYFGPGTRLTVL.

The chain links TRBV19 to TRBJ1-5; possibly TRBD1 for D (5 bases). Per germline, CDR1 LNHDA and CDR2 SQIVND (reference sequence). The CDR3 totals 16 residues. Trimming left V 5 bases short and J 3 bases short, with 17 bases between. CDR3 loop: CASSGARGVDNQPQHF. DNA of the CDR3: TGTGCCAGTAGTGGGGCTCGGGGGGTAGACAATCAGCCCCAGCATTTT.

The chain carries TRBV11-2 and TRBJ2-7, with no clear D. Per germline, CDR1 SGHAT and CDR2 FQNNGV. This CDR3 comprises 12 residues. V lost 0 bases and J 2 bases, leaving 2 bases between the germline ends. CDR3 region: CASSLDTYEQYF. The CDR3 DNA reads TGTGCCAGCAGCTTAGATACCTACGAGCAGTACTTC.

The CDR3 is CASRSTGLDYGYTF. The CDR3 DNA reads as TGTGCCAGCAGATCGACAGGGTTGGACTATGGCTACACCTTC. J is TRBJ1-2 and V is TRBV28, with 7 nucleotides matching TRBD1. The CDR3 totals 14 residues. CDR1 is MDHEN and CDR2 is SYDVKM in the germline V gene. J was trimmed by 3 bases and V by 6 bases; bases with no gene match: 7.

The gene calls are TRBV7-6 and TRBJ2-5; possible D gene TRBD2, 6 bases. The CDR3 is 14 amino acids. Between the trimmed V and J ends, which lost 6 bases and 5 bases, there was a span of 16 bases. Per germline, CDR1 SGHVS and CDR2 FNYEAQ. In DNA, the CDR3 is TGTGCCAGCAGTCAACTGCGGGACTGGGAGACCCAGTACTTC. Translating it yields CASSQLRDWETQYF.

The chain employs TRBV7-8 and TRBJ1-1, with TRBD1 as a possible D gene (6 bases). Germline assignment: CDR1 SGHVS and CDR2 FQNEAQ. The V and J ends lost 2 bases and 1 base respectively, with 8 bases between them. CDR3 length equals 14 residues. The CDR3 sequence: CASSLQGQNTEAFF. For the CDR3, the DNA is TGTGCCAGCAGCTTACAGGGGCAGAACACTGAAGCTTTCTTT.

CDR3 residues: CASSVDLFGGRGTEAFF. The CDR3 DNA reads as TGTGCCAGCAGCGTAGACCTTTTTGGGGGCAGAGGCACTGAAGCTTTCTTT. The chain recombines TRBV9 with TRBJ1-1; maybe TRBD1 (6 bases). Deletions cut 0 bases from V and 4 bases from J, with 19 bases between. CDR1 and CDR2 (germline): SGDLS, YYNGEE. This CDR3 contains 17 residues.

The chain links TRBV18 to TRBJ1-5, with a possible D match to TRBD1 (5 bases). Trimming shortened V by 2 bases and J by 0 bases, and 11 bases separated the two germline ends. This CDR3 contains 16 residues. Germline lookup yields CDR1 KGHSH and CDR2 LQKENI. The CDR3 nucleotides are TGTGCCAGCTCACCAAATTCCGACAGTAGCAATCAGCCCCAGCATTTT. Translation gives CASSPNSDSSNQPQHF.

This chain connects TRBV19 to TRBJ1-5; no clear D. The germline V gene encodes CDR1 LNHDA and CDR2 SQIVND (reference sequence). Trimming stripped 1 base from V and 0 bases from J, with 7 bases between. There are 15 residues in the CDR3. The CDR3 DNA is TGTGCCAGTAGTATAGTGGCGGTTAGCAATCAGCCCCAGCATTTT. This gives the protein CASSIVAVSNQPQHF. The whole variable domain, filled in from reference TRBV19 and TRBJ1-5, reads DGGITQSPKYLFRKEGQNVTLSCEQNLNHDAMYWYRQDPGQGLRLIYYSQIVNDFQKGDIAEGYSVSREKKESFPLTVTSAQKNPTAFYLCASSIVAVSNQPQHFGDGTRLSIL.

V is TRBV5-1 and J is TRBJ1-1; D might be TRBD1 (6 bases). The V end lost 4 bases, the J end lost 3 bases, and 10 bases lay between the germline ends. Germline assignment: CDR1 SGHRS and CDR2 YFSETQ. The CDR3 is made up of 13 amino acids. The CDR3 region is CASSPQGDTEAFF. DNA for the CDR3: TGCGCCAGCAGCCCACAGGGTGACACTGAAGCTTTCTTT.

The rearrangement links TRBV2 to TRBJ1-2; D might be TRBD1 (6 bases). The CDR3 has 14 amino acids. Trimming left V 6 bases short and J 0 bases short, with 11 bases between. Germline CDR1 and CDR2: SNHLY and FYNNEI. In DNA form, the CDR3 reads TGTGCCAGCAGGACGACAGGAACTAACTATGGCTACACCTTC. Amino acid sequence: CASRTTGTNYGYTF.

CDR3 sequence reads: CASSSLAGREYEQYF. Here the CDR3 DNA reads TGTGCCAGCAGCTCCCTAGCGGGAAGGGAATACGAGCAGTACTTC. The chain employs TRBV11-2 and TRBJ2-7; 9 bases align to TRBD2. The V gene's germline CDR1 is SGHAT and CDR2 FQNNGV. The junction had 8 bases not matched to a gene; V was cut back by 4 bases and J by 4 bases. The CDR3 totals 15 residues.

The chain has TRBV4-1 and TRBJ2-3; 11 bases map to TRBD1. The junction had 1 base not matched to a gene; V was cut back by 1 base and J by 4 bases. CDR3 size: 15 residues. CDR1 and CDR2 from the germline V gene are MGHRA and YSYEKL. The CDR3 here is CASSQGGQGADTQYF. The DNA of the CDR3 is TGCGCCAGCAGCCAAGGGGGACAGGGGGCAGATACGCAGTATTTT.

The rearrangement uses TRBV30 and TRBJ1-1, with 8 positions matching TRBD1. Germline CDR1 reads GTSNPN; CDR2 reads SVGIG (reference sequence). The CDR3 totals 13 residues. Germline trimming cut 7 bases from V and 3 bases from J; bases unmatched to any gene: 7. The CDR3 is CASDRERYTEAFF. The DNA for the CDR3 is TGTGCCTCGGACAGGGAGCGGTACACTGAAGCTTTCTTT.

The genes are TRBV7-3 and TRBJ2-5, with 14 bases aligning to TRBD2. There are 16 residues in the CDR3. Germline CDR1 and CDR2: SGHTA and FQGTGA. Trimming removed 5 bases from V and 5 bases from J; junction bases left unmatched: 7. In DNA, the CDR3 is TGTGCCAGCAGCCCGGGACTAGCGGGGGTGGGGGAGACCCAGTACTTC. Protein: CASSPGLAGVGETQYF.

For the CDR3, the DNA is TGCAGCGTTGTACCCGGGACAGGGACAGATACGCAGTATTTT. Amino acid sequence: CSVVPGTGTDTQYF. V usage is TRBV29-1 and J usage is TRBJ2-3, with TRBD1 matching over 9 bases. The germline CDR1 and CDR2 sequences are SQVTM and ANQGSEA. CDR3 size: 14 residues. Trimming took 4 bases from V and 3 from J; bases not matched to a gene: 5.